Presented here are 19 T cell receptor beta chains from one specimen sequenced in a study of blood T cell repertoires in COVID-19. TCRdb's table, derived via immunoSEQ multiplex PCR, lists solely in-frame clones and lacks some. The sample has tens of thousands of clones; 83% are singletons. The source material was peripheral blood. These receptors originate from a woman of 80 years or more with acute or convalescent COVID-19.

This clone showed up just once. The chain has TRBV5-8 and TRBJ2-1; 7 bases are shared with TRBD1. Germline V gives CDR1 SGHTS, CDR2 YDEGEE. The V segment lost 0 bases and the J segment 9 bases; nucleotides outside the gene matches: 6. The CDR3 extends over 14 amino acids. The CDR3 sequence: CASSLGQGTGEQFF. The CDR3 DNA reads TGTGCCAGCAGCTTGGGACAGGGTACCGGTGAGCAGTTCTTC.

This clone has just a few counts. This chain links TRBV7-8 with TRBJ1-1; maybe TRBD1 (6 bases). Trimming shortened V by 1 base and J by 0 bases, and 12 bases separated the two germline ends. The CDR3 is made up of 16 amino acids. Germline V lookup: CDR1 SGHVS, CDR2 FQNEAQ. CDR3 DNA sequence: TGTGCCAGCAGCTTAGATCTCCAGGGGATGAACACTGAAGCTTTCTTT. Its translation is CASSLDLQGMNTEAFF.

The V gene is TRBV7-9, the J gene TRBJ1-5; TRBD1 aligns across 9 bases. With V trimmed by 8 bases and J by 0 bases, 2 bases remained unmatched. Germline V gene data show CDR1 as SEHNR and CDR2 as FQNEAQ (reference sequence). The CDR3 is 14 residues long. Written as DNA, the CDR3 is TGTGCCAGCTCGGGACAGGGTAGCAATCAGCCCCAGCATTTT. This sequence encodes CASSGQGSNQPQHF.

The chain employs TRBV7-6 and TRBJ1-2, with a tentative D call TRBD1 (5 bases). The CDR3 length is 17 residues. Per the germline V gene, CDR1 is SGHVS and CDR2 is FNYEAQ. V shed 2 bases and J shed 0 bases, with 16 bases lying between them. CDR3 amino acids: CASSLNPTGVTNYGYTF. CDR3 DNA: TGTGCCAGCAGCTTAAACCCTACAGGAGTTACTAACTATGGCTACACCTTC.

V is TRBV3-1 (or the pseudogene TRBV3-2) and J is TRBJ2-3; D is ambiguous. CDR3 size: 11 residues. Trimming shortened V by 4 bases and J by 10 bases, and 9 bases separated the two germline ends. Germline V lookup: CDR1 LGHDT, CDR2 YNNKEL (reference sequence). CDR3 DNA sequence: TGTGCCAGCAGCCTGGCTAGTTCGCAGTATTTT. Translation gives CASSLASSQYF.

This clone appeared a single time. The chain couples TRBV6-5 to TRBJ2-3; TRBD2 aligns across 11 bases. Germline CDR1 MNHEY, CDR2 SVGAGI. The CDR3 is 15 residues long. The V and J ends lost 7 bases and 7 bases, in that order; junction bases with no gene match: 10. CDR3 bases: TGTGCCAGCACCCTCACTAGCGGGAGTTTTCATACGCAGTATTTT. Translating gives CASTLTSGSFHTQYF.

The rearrangement uses TRBV14 and TRBJ2-2, with D hard to call. V shed 0 bases and J shed 4 bases, with 6 bases lying between them. Germline lookup yields CDR1 SGHDN and CDR2 FVKESK. The CDR3 is 14 residues long. The chain's CDR3 is CASSQDLGTGELFF. The CDR3 nucleotides are TGTGCCAGCAGCCAAGATCTAGGCACCGGGGAGCTGTTTTTT.

The sample holds one count of this clone. The chain joins TRBV28 to TRBJ2-5, with a possible D match to TRBD1 (5 bases). V lost 2 bases and J 1 base, leaving 11 bases between the germline ends. Germline-derived CDR1 and CDR2 are MDHEN and SYDVKM. The CDR3 loop spans 15 amino acids. CDR3 nucleotides: TGTGCCAGCAGTTTAAGTGGGGCCAGCCAAGAGACCCAGTACTTC. Amino acids: CASSLSGASQETQYF.

The chain links TRBV18 to TRBJ2-2; maybe TRBD1 (6 bases). CDR1 KGHSH and CDR2 LQKENI come from the germline V gene. V lost 3 bases and J lost 1, with 9 bases in between. CDR3 length: 15 amino acids. CDR3 protein: CASSPQGQNTGELFF. CDR3 bases: TGTGCCAGCTCACCCCAGGGACAGAACACCGGGGAGCTGTTTTTT.

CDR3 DNA sequence: TGTGCCAGCAGCATAAGGACTAGCGGGAGGGTTACAGATACGCAGTATTTT. Translated: CASSIRTSGRVTDTQYF. This sequence joins TRBV13 and TRBJ2-3; 15 nucleotides match TRBD2. The CDR3 consists of 17 residues. Trimming cost V 5 bases and J 3 bases; bases outside gene matches: 6. Germline V gene sequence: CDR1 PRHDT, CDR2 FYEKMQ (reference sequence).

The V call is TRBV15, the J call TRBJ2-5; D perhaps matches TRBD2 (5 bases). Germline values: CDR1 LNHNV, CDR2 YYDKDF (reference sequence). The CDR3 contains 14 residues. Trimming shortened V by 1 base and J by 5 bases, and 11 bases separated the two germline ends. CDR3 nucleotide sequence: TGTGCCACCAGCAGAGGGGCGTCGGGGGAGACCCAGTACTTC. Protein: CATSRGASGETQYF.

V usage is TRBV11-2 and J usage is TRBJ2-1; 11 bases map to TRBD2. The CDR3 runs 18 residues. Germline V CDR1 and CDR2: SGHAT, FQNNGV. After removal of 5 bases from V and 7 bases from J, the junction contained 16 bases not matched to a gene. CDR3 region: CASSTYQGTSGVGNEQFF. The CDR3 nucleotides read TGTGCCAGCAGCACTTACCAGGGGACTAGCGGAGTGGGGAATGAGCAGTTCTTC.

The rearrangement uses TRBV4-3 and TRBJ2-1; TRBD2 aligns across 8 bases. Trimming removed 3 bases from V and 4 bases from J; junction bases left unmatched: 11. CDR1 is LGHNA and CDR2 is YSLEER in the germline V gene. This CDR3 has 17 residues. The CDR3 DNA is TGCGCCAGCAGCCAGCATCCCCCGGGAGGGGGTTACAATGAGCAGTTCTTC. This gives the protein CASSQHPPGGGYNEQFF.

The V call is TRBV5-4, the J call TRBJ2-5, with a tentative D call TRBD2 (7 bases). This CDR3 has 16 amino acids. V dropped 0 bases and J dropped 1 base, with 13 bases sitting between them. Germline V lookup: CDR1 SGHNT, CDR2 YYREEE (reference sequence). This CDR3 is CASSLAGGRGQETQYF. In nucleotides, the CDR3 is TGTGCCAGCAGCTTGGCGGGGGGCAGGGGCCAAGAGACCCAGTACTTC.

This clone showed up just once. The chain recombines TRBV7-2 with TRBJ2-3; 8 nucleotides align to TRBD2. This CDR3 has 15 residues. Germline V CDR1 and CDR2: SGHTA, FQGNSA. Trimming removed 1 base from V and 2 bases from J; junction bases left unmatched: 2. The CDR3 protein is CASSLVSGTTDTQYF. The DNA of the CDR3 is TGTGCCAGCAGCTTAGTTAGCGGGACCACAGATACGCAGTATTTT. The full variable domain, rest sourced from reference TRBV7-2 and TRBJ2-3, is GAGVSQSPSNKVTEKGKDVELRCDPISGHTALYWYRQSLGQGLEFLIYFQGNSAPDKSGLPSDRFSAERTGGSVSTLTIQRTQQEDSAVYLCASSLVSGTTDTQYFGPGTRLTVL.

V is TRBV30 and J is TRBJ2-7; no reliable D call. V dropped 0 bases and J dropped 3 bases, with 21 bases sitting between them. The germline V gene has CDR1 GTSNPN and CDR2 SVGIG (reference sequence). The CDR3 runs to 17 residues. The CDR3 here is CAWSVLSFRTSGYEQYF. For the CDR3, the DNA is TGTGCCTGGAGTGTTTTGAGCTTTAGAACCTCAGGCTACGAGCAGTACTTC.

The V call is TRBV4-1, the J call TRBJ2-5; maybe TRBD1 (6 bases). The V and J ends lost 0 bases and 4 bases respectively, with 12 bases between them. Germline assignment: CDR1 MGHRA and CDR2 YSYEKL. CDR3 length: 15 residues. This CDR3 reads CASSQEVQGPETQYF. CDR3 coding DNA: TGCGCCAGCAGCCAAGAAGTACAGGGACCAGAGACCCAGTACTTC.

The CDR3: CASSLTGSTDTQYF. CDR3 nucleotides: TGCGCCAGCAGCTTGACAGGGTCCACAGATACGCAGTATTTT. The J gene is TRBJ2-3, the V gene TRBV5-1; D perhaps matches TRBD1 (6 bases). Germline V gene data show CDR1 as SGHRS and CDR2 as YFSETQ. V lost 1 base and J 2 bases, leaving 8 bases between the germline ends. The CDR3 length is 14 residues.

The chain recombines TRBV12-5 with TRBJ2-7, with 7 positions matching TRBD2. The CDR3 is 17 amino acids. With V trimmed by 2 bases and J by 4 bases, 14 bases remained unmatched. Germline CDR1 LGHNT, CDR2 FRNRAP. CDR3 nucleotide sequence: TGTGCTAGTGGTTTGACCGTCCCGAGCGGGGTTGGGTACGAGCAGTACTTC. Its protein is CASGLTVPSGVGYEQYF.